This T cell receptor (beta chain) was retrieved from a study of control samples from healthy donors and cancer patients. This clone was picked up one time. Other DNA sequences within the sample encode an identical CDR3. The assay was immunoSEQ multiplex PCR, and TCRdb's table has in-frame clones only and misses some. The sample holds some 130,000 clones, about 94% seen once. Trimming removed 3 bases from V and 1 base from J, with 6 bases in between. Germline CDR1 and CDR2: SEHNR and FQNEAQ (reference sequence). The length of the CDR3 is 13 residues. The sequence was collected from a man aged 25 to 40 in good health. This chain links TRBV7-9 with TRBJ1-1; unclear D gene. Sequencing input: blood. CDR3 residues: CASSLLQNTEAFF. CDR3 nucleotide sequence: TGTGCCAGCAGCTTGCTCCAGAACACTGAAGCTTTCTTT.